This is a list of T cell receptor beta chains from one sample in a study of T cell responses to AZD1222 COVID-19 vaccine. Data came from immunoSEQ multiplex PCR; TCRdb stores just in-frame clones and leaves some out. Seen here are 140,000 to 150,000 clones, about nine tenths observed once, and the top ten hold roughly 1.5%. Here the sequenced sample was peripheral blood, taken 28 days after the second AZD1222 dose. The receptor set was obtained from an adult who received the AZD1222 COVID-19 vaccine. The CDR3 runs from the conserved cysteine through the conserved F or W. The D gene is left open where the match is weak. The size field is filled for only some rows; it gives once, few, many or a size class.

v_call	j_call	d_call	clone_size	cdr3_nt	cdr3_aa
TRBV18	TRBJ1-1	.	.	TGTGCCAGCTCACCCTTAATGAACACTGAAGCTTTCTTT	CASSPLMNTEAFF
TRBV14	TRBJ1-1	TRBD1	.	TGTGCCAGCAGCCTTTGGACAGGGGGCACTGAAGCTTTCTTT	CASSLWTGGTEAFF
TRBV2	TRBJ1-1	.	few	TGTGCCAGTACACAGGGAGAGAACACTGAAGCTTTCTTT	CASTQGENTEAFF
TRBV2	TRBJ1-2	TRBD1	.	TGTGCCAGCAGAGAAACAGGGGACTATGGCTACACCTTC	CASRETGDYGYTF
TRBV5-1	TRBJ1-1	TRBD1	few	TGCGCCAGCAGCCCCGGACAGGGATCCACTGAAGCTTTCTTT	CASSPGQGSTEAFF
TRBV27	TRBJ1-2	TRBD1	.	TGTGCCAGCAGTCCCACGCTCACAGGGGCGGGCTACTATGGCTACACCTTC	CASSPTLTGAGYYGYTF
TRBV6-5	TRBJ2-1	.	.	TGTGCCAGCTTAACGCCCTACCTTTACAATGAGCAGTTCTTC	CASLTPYLYNEQFF
TRBV6-5	TRBJ2-1	TRBD2	.	TGTGCCAGCGGCGAACTAGCGGGGGCCTACAATGAGCAGTTCTTC	CASGELAGAYNEQFF
TRBV9	TRBJ1-3	.	.	TGTGCCAGCAGCCTGGGACATGGATACTCTGGAAACACCATATATTTT	CASSLGHGYSGNTIYF
TRBV28	TRBJ1-5	TRBD1	.	TGTGCCAGCAGTGGGGGACAGGGGGGGAATCAGCCCCAGCATTTT	CASSGGQGGNQPQHF
TRBV28	TRBJ2-7	.	.	TGTGCCAGCAGTTCACAGGGCAACTTGTTCTACGAGCAGTACTTC	CASSSQGNLFYEQYF
TRBV11-1	TRBJ2-5	.	.	TGTGCCAGCAGCTTGGAAGAAACCCAGTACTTC	CASSLEETQYF
TRBV11-2	TRBJ2-7	TRBD1	.	TGTGCCAGCAGCTTAGCCCTACAGGGGGGCTACGAGCAGTACTTC	CASSLALQGGYEQYF
TRBV28	TRBJ2-3	.	.	TGTGCCAGCAGCCATGGGGGGGCTACCGGAGATACGCAGTATTTT	CASSHGGATGDTQYF
TRBV4-1	TRBJ1-1	.	once	TGCGCCAGCAGCCAAGATCAGGTTACTGAAGCTTTCTTT	CASSQDQVTEAFF
TRBV9	TRBJ2-1	.	.	TGTGCCAGCAGTCCAGGCGCCACATACAATGAGCAGTTCTTC	CASSPGATYNEQFF
TRBV18	TRBJ1-2	TRBD1	.	TGTGCCAGCTCACCACCCGGGCAGGGGGCGTATGGCTACACCTTC	CASSPPGQGAYGYTF
TRBV6-2/TRBV6-3	TRBJ2-7	.	.	TGTGCCAGCAGTTACTCAGCCTCACAACCCAGTTACTACGAGCAGTACTTC	CASSYSASQPSYYEQYF
TRBV7-2	TRBJ1-1	.	.	TGTGCCAGCAGCTTAAACGAGGCTCTGAACACTGAAGCTTTCTTT	CASSLNEALNTEAFF
TRBV7-3	TRBJ2-1	TRBD1	.	TGTGCCAGCAGCTTAGGACAGGGCGATGACAATGAGCAGTTCTTC	CASSLGQGDDNEQFF
TRBV15	TRBJ1-2	.	.	TGTGCCACCAGCAGAGATCCACAGGGTGGCTATGGCTACACCTTC	CATSRDPQGGYGYTF
TRBV29-1	TRBJ1-1	.	.	TGCAGCGTTGAACGGGGGCTCATGAACACTGAAGCTTTCTTT	CSVERGLMNTEAFF
TRBV3-1/TRBV3-2	TRBJ2-7	TRBD1	.	TGTGCCAGCAGCCAAGATGGTGACAGGGGGGACGAGCAGTACTTC	CASSQDGDRGDEQYF
TRBV10-1	TRBJ1-5	TRBD1	.	TGCGCCAGAAAAAACAGGGGGCGGATGGATCAGCCCCAGCATTTT	CARKNRGRMDQPQHF
TRBV6-2/TRBV6-3	TRBJ1-5	.	.	TGTGCCAGCAGTTACAGGAATAGCAATCAGCCCCAGCATTTT	CASSYRNSNQPQHF
TRBV24-1	TRBJ2-1	TRBD1	.	TGTGCCACCAGTGATCAAAAACCGGGACAGGGTTCCTACAATGAGCAGTTCTTC	CATSDQKPGQGSYNEQFF
TRBV3-1/TRBV3-2	TRBJ1-6	TRBD1	.	TGTGCCAGCAGCCTAAGACAGGGACATTCACCCCTCCACTTT	CASSLRQGHSPLHF
TRBV27	TRBJ2-3	.	.	TGTGCCAGCAGTCGCCAAAAAGATACGCAGTATTTT	CASSRQKDTQYF
TRBV4-3	TRBJ1-1	.	few	TGCGCCAGCATCTCTCACCTAGGAGTGAACACTGAAGCTTTCTTT	CASISHLGVNTEAFF
TRBV7-8	TRBJ1-5	TRBD1	.	TGTGCCAGCAGTCTAACAGGGGGCTGGGGTCAGCCCCAGCATTTT	CASSLTGGWGQPQHF
TRBV27	TRBJ2-7	TRBD2	.	TGTGCCAGCAGTTCAGCTGGAAGCGGGAGCCTACACTACGAGCAGTACTTC	CASSSAGSGSLHYEQYF
TRBV27	TRBJ2-1	.	.	TGTGCCAGCAGTTTAGTGGGAGCCTACAATGAGCAGTTCTTC	CASSLVGAYNEQFF
TRBV2	TRBJ1-3	.	.	TGTGCCAGCAGAGAAGGGGCCGGAGGAAACACCATATATTTT	CASREGAGGNTIYF
TRBV4-3	TRBJ1-1	TRBD1	.	TGCGCCAGCAGCCAACAAGAGGACAGGGACACTGAAGCTTTCTTT	CASSQQEDRDTEAFF
TRBV29-1	TRBJ1-1	.	.	TGCAGCGTTCGTCTGCTGGGGGCCACTGAAGCTTTCTTT	CSVRLLGATEAFF
TRBV4-1	TRBJ1-3	.	.	TGCGCCAGCAGCCAAGGGTACTCTGGAAACACCATATATTTT	CASSQGYSGNTIYF
TRBV28	TRBJ2-7	.	.	TGTGCCAGCAGGGGGAACTCCTACGAGCAGTACTTC	CASRGNSYEQYF
TRBV19	TRBJ2-1	.	.	TGTGCCAGTAGTTACGGGAACAATGAGCAGTTCTTC	CASSYGNNEQFF
TRBV19	TRBJ2-1	TRBD2	.	TGTGCCAGTAGTAACTACGGCGGGGGAGCGGGAGGTTCCTACAATGAGCAGTTCTTC	CASSNYGGGAGGSYNEQFF
TRBV19	TRBJ1-6	TRBD1	.	TGTGCCAGTAGTCGGACAGGGGGTAACCCCCTCCACTTT	CASSRTGGNPLHF
TRBV19	TRBJ1-2	.	.	TGTGCCAGTGTCAGGGACCCCCGTCACCCGGCGTCAAGTGGCTACACCTTC	CASVRDPRHPASSGYTF
TRBV11-3	TRBJ1-4	.	once	TGTGCCAGCAGCTTAGGTTCCCCTGAAAAACTGTTTTTT	CASSLGSPEKLFF
TRBV7-3	TRBJ2-1	TRBD1	.	TGTGCCAGCAGCTTAACCGGACAGGGCAATGAGCAGTTCTTC	CASSLTGQGNEQFF
TRBV6-5	TRBJ2-7	.	few	TGTGCCAGCACCAGGGACCGGGACTACGAGCAGTACTTC	CASTRDRDYEQYF
TRBV15	TRBJ1-1	TRBD1	.	TGTGCCACCAGCAGGACAGGGGATACCACTGAAGCTTTCTTT	CATSRTGDTTEAFF
TRBV5-1	TRBJ2-6	TRBD1	.	TGCGCCAGCAGCTTGGCGGGACAGCGGTTATCTGGGGCCAACGTCCTGACTTTC	CASSLAGQRLSGANVLTF
TRBV7-2	TRBJ2-7	TRBD1	.	TGTGCCAGCAGCTTAGGGAACGGACAGGTCTATTCCTACGAGCAGTACTTC	CASSLGNGQVYSYEQYF
TRBV6-5	TRBJ1-3	.	once	TGTGCCAGCAGTTACTCCTCTGGAAACACCATATATTTT	CASSYSSGNTIYF
TRBV6-6	TRBJ2-7	.	.	TGTGCCAGCGGGCCGGGGGGCAGCCTCTACGAGCAGTACTTC	CASGPGGSLYEQYF
TRBV4-1	TRBJ1-1	.	.	TGCGCCAGCAGCCAGGGGTTCCAACCGGGAGTTTTCTTT	CASSQGFQPGVFF
TRBV11-3	TRBJ1-3	.	.	TGTGCCAGCAGCTTTTACTACTCTGGAAACACCATATATTTT	CASSFYYSGNTIYF
TRBV29-1	TRBJ1-1	.	few	.	CSVVGAGTVTSNFF
TRBV18	TRBJ1-4	.	.	TGTGCCAGCTCACCACAAGGGGCAACTAATGAAAAACTGTTTTTT	CASSPQGATNEKLFF
TRBV29-1	TRBJ2-1	TRBD1	.	TGCAGCGTTGAGACCCGACTTGGGACAGGGAACGATGAGCAGTTCTTC	CSVETRLGTGNDEQFF
TRBV7-2	TRBJ1-6	.	few	TGTGCCAGCAGCTCCAGGGAGCGTAATTCACCCCTCCACTTT	CASSSRERNSPLHF
TRBV9	TRBJ2-1	TRBD2	.	TGTGCCAGCAGCCCCCTAGCGGAGAGTTACAATGAGCAGTTCTTC	CASSPLAESYNEQFF
TRBV7-9	TRBJ1-1	.	.	TGTGCCAGCAGCACGGGGACTTCTGAAGCTTTCTTT	CASSTGTSEAFF
TRBV19	TRBJ2-7	.	.	TGTGCCAGTAGTACCCCCGGTAGGAGTTCATCCTACGAGCAGTACTTC	CASSTPGRSSSYEQYF
TRBV27	TRBJ2-6	.	few	TGTGCCAGCAGTTTATTCGCGGGGAGTTACCTCTCTGGGGCCAACGTCCTGACTTTC	CASSLFAGSYLSGANVLTF